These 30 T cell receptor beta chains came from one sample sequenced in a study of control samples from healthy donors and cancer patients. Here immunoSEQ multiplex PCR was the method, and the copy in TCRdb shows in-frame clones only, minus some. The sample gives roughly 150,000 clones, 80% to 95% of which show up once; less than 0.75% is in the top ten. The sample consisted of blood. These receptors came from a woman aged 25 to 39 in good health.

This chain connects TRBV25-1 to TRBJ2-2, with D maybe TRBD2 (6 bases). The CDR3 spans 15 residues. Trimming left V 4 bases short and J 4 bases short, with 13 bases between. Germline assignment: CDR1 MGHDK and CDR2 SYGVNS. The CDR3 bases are TGTGCCAGCAGTGGGGGTGGGGACTCCACCGGGGAGCTGTTTTTT. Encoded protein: CASSGGGDSTGELFF.

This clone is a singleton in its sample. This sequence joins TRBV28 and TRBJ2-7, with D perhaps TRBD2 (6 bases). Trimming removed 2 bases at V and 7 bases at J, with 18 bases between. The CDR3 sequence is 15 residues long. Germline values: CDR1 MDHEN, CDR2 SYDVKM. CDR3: CASSLSGALGGEQYF. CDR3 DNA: TGTGCCAGCAGTTTAAGCGGTGCCCTGGGGGGAGAGCAGTACTTC.

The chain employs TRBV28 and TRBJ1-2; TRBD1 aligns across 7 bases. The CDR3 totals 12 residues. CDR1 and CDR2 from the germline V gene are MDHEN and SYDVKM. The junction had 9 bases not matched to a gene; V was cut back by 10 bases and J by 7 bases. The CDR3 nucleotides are TGTGCCATCCTGACAGGGTTATTTGGCTACACCTTC. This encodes CAILTGLFGYTF.

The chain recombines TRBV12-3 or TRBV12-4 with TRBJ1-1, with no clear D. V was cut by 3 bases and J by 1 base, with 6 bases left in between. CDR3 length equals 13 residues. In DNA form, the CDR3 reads TGTGCCAGCAGTTTTGGTCAGAACACTGAAGCTTTCTTT. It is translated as CASSFGQNTEAFF.

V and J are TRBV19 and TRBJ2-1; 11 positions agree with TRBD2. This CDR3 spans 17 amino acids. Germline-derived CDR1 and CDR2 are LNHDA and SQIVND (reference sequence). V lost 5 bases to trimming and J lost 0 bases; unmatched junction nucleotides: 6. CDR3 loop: CASSYRTSGYSYNEQFF. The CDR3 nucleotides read TGTGCCAGTAGTTACAGGACTAGCGGGTACTCCTACAATGAGCAGTTCTTC.

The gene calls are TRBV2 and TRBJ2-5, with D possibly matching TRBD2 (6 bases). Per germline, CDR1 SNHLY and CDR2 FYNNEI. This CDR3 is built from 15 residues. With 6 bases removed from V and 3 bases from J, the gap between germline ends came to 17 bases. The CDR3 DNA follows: TGTGCCAGCAGCCGCCGACTAGTAGCTAAAGAGACCCAGTACTTC. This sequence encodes CASSRRLVAKETQYF. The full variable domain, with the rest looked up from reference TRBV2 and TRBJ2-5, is EPEVTQTPSHQVTQMGQEVILRCVPISNHLYFYWYRQILGQKVEFLVSFYNNEISEKSEIFDDQFSVERPDGSNFTLKIRSTKLEDSAMYFCASSRRLVAKETQYFGPGTRLLVL.

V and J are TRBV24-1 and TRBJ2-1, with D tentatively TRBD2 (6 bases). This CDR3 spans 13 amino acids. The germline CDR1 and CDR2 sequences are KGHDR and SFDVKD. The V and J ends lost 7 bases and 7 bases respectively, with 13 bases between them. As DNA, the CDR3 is TGTGCCACCAGATCAACGGGGACTAATGAGCAGTTCTTC. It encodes CATRSTGTNEQFF.

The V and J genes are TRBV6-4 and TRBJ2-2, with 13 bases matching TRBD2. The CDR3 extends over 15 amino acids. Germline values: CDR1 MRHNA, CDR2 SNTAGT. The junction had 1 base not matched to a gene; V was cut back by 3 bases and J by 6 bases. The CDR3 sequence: CASSEGLAGAGELFF. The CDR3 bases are TGTGCCAGCAGTGAAGGACTAGCGGGAGCCGGGGAGCTGTTTTTT.

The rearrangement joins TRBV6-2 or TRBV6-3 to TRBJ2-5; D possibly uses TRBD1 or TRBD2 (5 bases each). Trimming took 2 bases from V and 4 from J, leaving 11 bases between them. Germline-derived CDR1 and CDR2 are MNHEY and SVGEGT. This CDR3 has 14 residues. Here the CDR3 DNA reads TGTGCCAGCAGTTACGGGGGACGGGCAGAGACCCAGTACTTC. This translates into CASSYGGRAETQYF.

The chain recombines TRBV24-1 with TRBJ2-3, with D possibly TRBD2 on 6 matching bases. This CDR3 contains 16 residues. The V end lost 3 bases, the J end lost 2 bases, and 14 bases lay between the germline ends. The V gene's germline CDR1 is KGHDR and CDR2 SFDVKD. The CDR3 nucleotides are TGTGCCACCAGTGATGTTAGCGGTTATATCACAGATACGCAGTATTTT. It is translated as CATSDVSGYITDTQYF.

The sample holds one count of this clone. The CDR3 region has the DNA TGCGCCAGCAGCTTGTGGAGCGGGAGCACAGATACGCAGTATTTT. Translated: CASSLWSGSTDTQYF. The chain is built from TRBV5-1 and TRBJ2-3; TRBD2 might be the D (6 bases). Per the germline V gene, CDR1 is SGHRS and CDR2 is YFSETQ. The CDR3 consists of 15 residues. V was pared by 1 base and J by 0 bases, with 9 bases between.

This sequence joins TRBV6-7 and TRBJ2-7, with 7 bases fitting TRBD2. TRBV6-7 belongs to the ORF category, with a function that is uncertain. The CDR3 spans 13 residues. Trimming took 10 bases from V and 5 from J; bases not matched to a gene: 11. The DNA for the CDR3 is TGTGCCACGACTGGGGGGAGGGCCCACGAGCAGTACTTC. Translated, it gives CATTGGRAHEQYF.

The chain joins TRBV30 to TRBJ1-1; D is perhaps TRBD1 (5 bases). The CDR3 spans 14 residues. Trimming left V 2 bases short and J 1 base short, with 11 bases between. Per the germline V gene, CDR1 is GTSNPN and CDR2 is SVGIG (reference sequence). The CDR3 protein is CAWSTSGWNTEAFF. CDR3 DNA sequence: TGTGCCTGGAGTACCTCAGGGTGGAACACTGAAGCTTTCTTT.

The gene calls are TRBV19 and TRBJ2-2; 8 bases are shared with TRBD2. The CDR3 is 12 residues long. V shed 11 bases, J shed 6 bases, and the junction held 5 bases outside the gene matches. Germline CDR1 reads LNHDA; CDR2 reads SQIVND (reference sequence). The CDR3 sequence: CAPWTSPGELFF. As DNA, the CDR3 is TGTGCCCCCTGGACTAGCCCCGGGGAGCTGTTTTTT.

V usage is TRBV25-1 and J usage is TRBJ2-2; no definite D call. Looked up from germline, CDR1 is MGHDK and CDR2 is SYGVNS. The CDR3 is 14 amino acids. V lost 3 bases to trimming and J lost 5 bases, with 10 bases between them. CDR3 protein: CASSDYLATGELFF. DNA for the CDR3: TGTGCCAGCAGTGACTATTTAGCTACCGGGGAGCTGTTTTTT.

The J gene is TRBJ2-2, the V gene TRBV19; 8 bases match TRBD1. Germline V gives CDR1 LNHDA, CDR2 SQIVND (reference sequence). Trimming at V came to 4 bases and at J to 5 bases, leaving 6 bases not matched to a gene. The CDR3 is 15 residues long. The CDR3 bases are TGTGCCAGTAGTAGACAGGGGAAAGGGACCGGGGAGCTGTTTTTT. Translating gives CASSRQGKGTGELFF.

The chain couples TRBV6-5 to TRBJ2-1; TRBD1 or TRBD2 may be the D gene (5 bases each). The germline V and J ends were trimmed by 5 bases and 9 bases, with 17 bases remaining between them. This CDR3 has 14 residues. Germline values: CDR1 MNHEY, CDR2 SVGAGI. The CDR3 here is CASSTSLGQSEQFF. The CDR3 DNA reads TGTGCCAGCAGTACTAGTCTGGGGCAGAGTGAGCAGTTCTTC.

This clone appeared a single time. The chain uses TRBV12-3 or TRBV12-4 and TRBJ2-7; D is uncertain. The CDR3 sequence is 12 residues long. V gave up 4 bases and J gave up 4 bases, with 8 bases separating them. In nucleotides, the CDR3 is TGTGCCAGCAGTTCAGACGGGTACGAGCAGTACTTC. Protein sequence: CASSSDGYEQYF.

In DNA, the CDR3 is TGTGCCAGTAGTATAGGTAGCGGGAGTTTGGAGACCCAGTACTTC. Protein product: CASSIGSGSLETQYF. The V call is TRBV19, the J call TRBJ2-5; 9 bases are shared with TRBD2. The junction had 5 bases not matched to a gene; V was cut back by 1 base and J by 5 bases. CDR3 size: 15 residues. Germline CDR1 reads LNHDA; CDR2 reads SQIVND (reference sequence).

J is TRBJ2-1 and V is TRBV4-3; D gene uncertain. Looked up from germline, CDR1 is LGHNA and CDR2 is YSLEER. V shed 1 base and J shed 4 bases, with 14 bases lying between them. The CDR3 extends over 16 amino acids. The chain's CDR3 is CASSQAAGTGYNEQFF. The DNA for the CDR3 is TGCGCCAGCAGCCAAGCGGCCGGAACGGGTTACAATGAGCAGTTCTTC.

CDR3 loop: CASSEWESYEQYF. The CDR3 DNA sequence: TGTGCCAGCAGTGAATGGGAGTCCTACGAGCAGTACTTC. J is TRBJ2-7 and V is TRBV25-1; TRBD2 is a possible D gene (5 bases). CDR3 length: 13 amino acids. Deletions cut 1 base from V and 1 base from J, with 5 bases between. Germline loops: CDR1 MGHDK, CDR2 SYGVNS.

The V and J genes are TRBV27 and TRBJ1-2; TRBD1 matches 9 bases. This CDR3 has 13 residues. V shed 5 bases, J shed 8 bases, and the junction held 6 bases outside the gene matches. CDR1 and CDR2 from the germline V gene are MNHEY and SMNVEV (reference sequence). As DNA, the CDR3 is TGTGCCAGCAGTCGGGACAGGGTTGAGGGCTACACCTTC. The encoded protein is CASSRDRVEGYTF.

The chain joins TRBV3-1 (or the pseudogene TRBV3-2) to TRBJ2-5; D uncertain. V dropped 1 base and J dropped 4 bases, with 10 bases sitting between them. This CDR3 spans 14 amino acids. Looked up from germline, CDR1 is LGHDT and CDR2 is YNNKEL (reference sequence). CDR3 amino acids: CASSQGSVRETQYF. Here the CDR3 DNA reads TGTGCCAGCAGCCAAGGTTCAGTCCGAGAGACCCAGTACTTC.

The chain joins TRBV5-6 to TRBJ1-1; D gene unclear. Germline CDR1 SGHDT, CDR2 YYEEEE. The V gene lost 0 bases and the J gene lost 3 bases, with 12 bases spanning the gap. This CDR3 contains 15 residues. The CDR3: CASSLAGRTYTEAFF. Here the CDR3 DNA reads TGTGCCAGCAGCTTGGCGGGCAGAACCTACACTGAAGCTTTCTTT.

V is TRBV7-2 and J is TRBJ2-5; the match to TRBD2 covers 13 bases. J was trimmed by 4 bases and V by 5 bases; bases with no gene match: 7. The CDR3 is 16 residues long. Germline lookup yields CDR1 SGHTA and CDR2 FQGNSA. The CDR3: CASSPGLAGVGETQYF. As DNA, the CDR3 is TGTGCCAGCAGCCCCGGACTAGCGGGAGTGGGAGAGACCCAGTACTTC.

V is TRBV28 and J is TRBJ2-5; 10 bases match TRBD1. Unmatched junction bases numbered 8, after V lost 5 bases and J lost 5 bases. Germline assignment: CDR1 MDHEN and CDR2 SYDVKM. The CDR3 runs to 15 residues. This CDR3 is CASSLLRTGGETQYF. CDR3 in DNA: TGTGCCAGCAGTCTCCTCCGGACAGGGGGGGAGACCCAGTACTTC. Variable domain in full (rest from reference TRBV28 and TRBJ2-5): DVKVTQSSRYLVKRTGEKVFLECVQDMDHENMFWYRQDPGLGLRLIYFSYDVKMKEKGDIPEGYSVSREKKERFSLILESASTNQTSMYLCASSLLRTGGETQYFGPGTRLLVL.

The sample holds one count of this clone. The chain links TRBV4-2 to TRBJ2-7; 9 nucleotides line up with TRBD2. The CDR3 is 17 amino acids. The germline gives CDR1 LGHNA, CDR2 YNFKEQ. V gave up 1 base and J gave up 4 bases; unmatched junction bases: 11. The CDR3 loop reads CASSQASSSGNLYEQYF. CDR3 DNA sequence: TGTGCCAGCAGCCAAGCTTCCTCTAGCGGGAATTTATACGAGCAGTACTTC.

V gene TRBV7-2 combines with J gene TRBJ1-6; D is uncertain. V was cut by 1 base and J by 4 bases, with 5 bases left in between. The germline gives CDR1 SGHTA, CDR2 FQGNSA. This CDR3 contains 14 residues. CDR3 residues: CASSLGMYNSPLHF. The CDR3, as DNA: TGTGCCAGCAGCTTAGGGATGTATAATTCACCCCTCCACTTT.

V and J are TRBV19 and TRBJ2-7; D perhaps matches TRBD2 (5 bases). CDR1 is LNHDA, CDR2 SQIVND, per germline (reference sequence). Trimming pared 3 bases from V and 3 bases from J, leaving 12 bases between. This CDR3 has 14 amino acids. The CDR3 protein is CASSMDRGVYEQYF. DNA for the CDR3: TGTGCCAGTAGTATGGACCGGGGAGTCTACGAGCAGTACTTC.

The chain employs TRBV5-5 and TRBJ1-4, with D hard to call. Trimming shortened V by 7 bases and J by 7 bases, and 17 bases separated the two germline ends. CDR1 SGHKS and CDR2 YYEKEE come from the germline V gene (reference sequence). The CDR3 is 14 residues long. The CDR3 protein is CASGPELSFEKLFF. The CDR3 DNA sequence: TGTGCCAGCGGACCGGAACTAAGTTTTGAAAAACTGTTTTTT.